A selection of T cell receptor beta chains follows, all from one sample in a study of shared clonotypes between healthy human individuals. This table comes from immunoSEQ multiplex PCR, and its TCRdb copy is limited to in-frame clones, with some not included. Among under 1,100,000 clones listed, approximately 76% were seen once. Sequences were obtained from memory CD4+ T cells sorted from blood. The receptors stem from a man younger than 30 in good health. CDR3s include the opening cysteine and the closing phenylalanine or tryptophan. Size is stated for part of the rows, as once, few or many counts, or as a class when the clone is expanded.

.,TRBJ2-3,TRBV18,CASSPITSGPTDTQYF
.,TRBJ2-3,TRBV12-5,CASAPSGGSSTDTQYF
many,TRBJ2-7,TRBV27,CASSPVLGSNYEQYF
.,TRBJ2-5,TRBV11-2,CASSFGRIETQYF
.,TRBJ2-7,TRBV7-2,CASSLKASGYSSYEQYF
.,TRBJ1-1,TRBV2,CAMSGQANTEAFF
.,TRBJ2-7,TRBV7-2,CASSFDRTPSYEQYF
.,TRBJ1-2,TRBV29-1,CSVEDRTGGAVGGYTF
once,TRBJ2-7,TRBV18,CASSPQKESHEQYF
.,TRBJ1-1,TRBV19,CASSMVPGTAGTEAFF
once,TRBJ1-1,TRBV28,CASTPPGMNTEAFF
.,TRBJ1-2,TRBV5-4,CASSLVWEYGYTF
once,TRBJ1-6,TRBV28,CASSSGTGGTILHF
.,TRBJ1-1,TRBV6-5,CASRSPNRGARAFF
.,TRBJ1-2,TRBV5-1,CASSPWSGRTGELVGYGYTF
.,TRBJ1-2,TRBV27,CASFHAVLRGYSYGYTF
.,TRBJ2-5,TRBV13,CASSWVAGGATQYF
.,TRBJ2-7,TRBV6-5,CASRKDRAPYEQYF
.,TRBJ2-7,TRBV7-2,CASSLALGVDEQYF
once,TRBJ1-6,TRBV19,CASSMGWSTSNSPLHF
.,TRBJ1-6,TRBV5-1,CASSLALGGSPYNSPLHF
.,TRBJ1-4,TRBV2,CASSGQGQNEKLFF
.,TRBJ2-1,TRBV2,CASSELTGQYNEQFF
.,TRBJ2-3,TRBV5-4,CASSFALEGTDTQYF
.,TRBJ2-7,TRBV5-8,CASSRAGTVSSYEQYF
.,TRBJ1-2,TRBV5-4,CASSETDYGYTF
.,TRBJ2-5,TRBV5-1,CASSLEPSGGEETQYF
once,TRBJ2-2,TRBV9,CASSGPRDRAVPSSRNTGELFF
few,TRBJ2-3,TRBV4-2,CASSQGLAVSLGTDTQYF